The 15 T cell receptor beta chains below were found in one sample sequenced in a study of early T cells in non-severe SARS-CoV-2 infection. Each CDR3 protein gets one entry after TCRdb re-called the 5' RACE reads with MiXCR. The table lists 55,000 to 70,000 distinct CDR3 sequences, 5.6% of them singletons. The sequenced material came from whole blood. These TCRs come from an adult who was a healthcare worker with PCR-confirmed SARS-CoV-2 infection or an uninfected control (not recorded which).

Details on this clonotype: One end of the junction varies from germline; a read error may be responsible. The CDR3 coding sequence is TGTGCCAGCAGCCGTCCTTTTACTAGCGGGAGAAGGGAGGTCTTC. This encodes CASSRPFTSGRREVF. V is TRBV3-1 and J is TRBJ2-1; 11 bases line up with TRBD2. The CDR3 covers 15 residues. The V gene's germline CDR1 is LGHDT and CDR2 YNNKEL (reference sequence).

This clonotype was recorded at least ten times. CDR3 DNA: TGCGCCAGCAGCTCCCTTTCATTCTCTGAAGCTTTCTTT. Its protein is CASSSLSFSEAFF. The chain couples TRBV5-1 to TRBJ1-1, with D unresolved. V shed 3 bases and J shed 6 bases, with 12 bases lying between them. Germline CDR1 SGHRS, CDR2 YFSETQ. This CDR3 spans 13 amino acids.

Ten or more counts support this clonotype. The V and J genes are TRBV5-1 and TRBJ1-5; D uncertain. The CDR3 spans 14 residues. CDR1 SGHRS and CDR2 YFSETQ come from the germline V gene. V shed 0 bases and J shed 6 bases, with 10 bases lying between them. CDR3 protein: CASSLGQEGQPQHF. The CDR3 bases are TGCGCCAGCAGCTTGGGTCAAGAGGGTCAGCCCCAGCATTTT.

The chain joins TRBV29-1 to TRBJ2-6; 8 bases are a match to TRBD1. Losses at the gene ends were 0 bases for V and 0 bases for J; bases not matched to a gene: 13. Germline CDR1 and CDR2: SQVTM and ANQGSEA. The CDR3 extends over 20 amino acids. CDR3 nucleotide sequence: TGCAGCGTTGAAGAGTACGGGAGAGCAGGGGGCACCTCTGGGGCCAACGTCCTGACTTTC. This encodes CSVEEYGRAGGTSGANVLTF.

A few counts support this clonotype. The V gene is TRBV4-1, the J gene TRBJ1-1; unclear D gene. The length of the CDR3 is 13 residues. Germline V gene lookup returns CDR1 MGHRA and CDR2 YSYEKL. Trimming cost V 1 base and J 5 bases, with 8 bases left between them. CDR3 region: CASSQGRGTEAFF. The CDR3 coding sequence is TGCGCCAGCAGCCAAGGGCGGGGAACTGAAGCTTTCTTT.

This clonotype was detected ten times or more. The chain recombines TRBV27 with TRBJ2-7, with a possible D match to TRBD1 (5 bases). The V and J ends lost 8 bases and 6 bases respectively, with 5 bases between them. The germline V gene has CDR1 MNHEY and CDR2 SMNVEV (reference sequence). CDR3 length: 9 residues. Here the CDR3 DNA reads TGTGCCAGCGGGGCCGAGCAGTACTTC. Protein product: CASGAEQYF.

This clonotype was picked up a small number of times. The CDR3 here is CASTWRAGANVLTF. CDR3 DNA sequence: TGTGCCAGCACCTGGAGGGCAGGGGCCAACGTCCTGACTTTC. The chain links TRBV6-5 to TRBJ2-6; possibly TRBD2 for D (6 bases). Trimming removed 7 bases from V and 4 bases from J, with 11 bases in between. CDR3 length equals 14 residues. The V gene's germline CDR1 is MNHEY and CDR2 SVGAGI.

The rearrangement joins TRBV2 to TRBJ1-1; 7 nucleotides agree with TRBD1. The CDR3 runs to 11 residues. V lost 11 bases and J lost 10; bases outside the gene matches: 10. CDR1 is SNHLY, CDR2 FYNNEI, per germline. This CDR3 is CAGQQGQGAFF. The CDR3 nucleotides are TGTGCCGGGCAACAGGGGCAAGGAGCTTTCTTT.

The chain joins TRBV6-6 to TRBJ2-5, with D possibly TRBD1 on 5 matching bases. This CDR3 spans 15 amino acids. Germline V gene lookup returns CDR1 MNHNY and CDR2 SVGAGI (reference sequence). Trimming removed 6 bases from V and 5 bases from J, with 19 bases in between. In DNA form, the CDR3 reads TGTGCCAGCAGCAACCTGGGGCCAACGAGGGAGACCCAGTACTTC. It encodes CASSNLGPTRETQYF.

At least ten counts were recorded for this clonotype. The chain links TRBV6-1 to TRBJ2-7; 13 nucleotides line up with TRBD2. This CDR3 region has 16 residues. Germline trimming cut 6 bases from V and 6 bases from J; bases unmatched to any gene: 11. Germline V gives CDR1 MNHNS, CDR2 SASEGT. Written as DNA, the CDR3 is TGTGCCAGCAGCGGAACTAGCGGGAGGGCCGGGGGCGAGCAGTACTTC. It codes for CASSGTSGRAGGEQYF.

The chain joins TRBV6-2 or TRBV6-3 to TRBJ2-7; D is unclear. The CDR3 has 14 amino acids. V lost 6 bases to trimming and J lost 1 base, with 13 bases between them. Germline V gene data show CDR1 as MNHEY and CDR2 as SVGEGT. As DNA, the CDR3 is TGTGCCAGCAGGACCGACGTCGGGTCCTACGAGCAGTACTTC. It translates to CASRTDVGSYEQYF.

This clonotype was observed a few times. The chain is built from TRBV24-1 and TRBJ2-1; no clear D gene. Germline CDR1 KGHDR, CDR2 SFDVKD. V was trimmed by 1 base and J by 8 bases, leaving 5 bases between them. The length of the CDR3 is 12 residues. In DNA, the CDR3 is TGTGCCACCAGTGATTTTGGGGATGAGCAGTTCTTC. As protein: CATSDFGDEQFF.

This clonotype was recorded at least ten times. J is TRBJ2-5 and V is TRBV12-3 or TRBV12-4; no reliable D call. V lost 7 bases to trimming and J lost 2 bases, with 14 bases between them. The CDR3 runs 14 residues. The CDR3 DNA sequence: TGTGCCAGCACCGGGTCCTTGGGGCAAGAGACCCAGTACTTC. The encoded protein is CASTGSLGQETQYF.

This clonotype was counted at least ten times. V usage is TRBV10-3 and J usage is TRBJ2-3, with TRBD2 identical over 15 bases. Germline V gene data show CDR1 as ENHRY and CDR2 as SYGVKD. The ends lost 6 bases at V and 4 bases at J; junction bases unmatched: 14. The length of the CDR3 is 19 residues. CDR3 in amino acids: CAISPNPGLAGGTADTQYF. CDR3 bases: TGTGCCATCAGCCCCAATCCGGGACTAGCGGGAGGTACGGCAGATACGCAGTATTTT.

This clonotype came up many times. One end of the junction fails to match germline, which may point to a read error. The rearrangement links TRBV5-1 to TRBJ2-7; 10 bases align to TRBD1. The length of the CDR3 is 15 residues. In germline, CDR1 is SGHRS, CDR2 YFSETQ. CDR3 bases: TGCGCCAGCAGCCCGGGACAGGGGTTATCCTACGCGCAGTACTTC. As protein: CASSPGQGLSYAQYF.